This paragraph covers one TCR beta chain sequence. Its target is not known. This sample is drawn from a study of post-analysis software for immune sequencing data. Study-level points and caveats: F measure grouped same-batch samples tightly together. There was significantly lower normalized Chao1 diversity in multiple sclerosis patients than in controls.

cDNA libraries of TCR beta carried unique molecular identifiers. TCRdb called the PCR reads again in MiXCR, with one record for every CDR3 protein. This table has approximately 360,000 distinct CDR3 sequences, roughly 38% appearing once. Material for sequencing was blood. The sequence was obtained from a girl aged 5-17 years with multiple sclerosis.

The CDR3 spells CSVADIFNEQYF. In DNA, the CDR3 is TGCAGCGTTGCTGACATTTTCAACGAGCAGTACTTC. V gene TRBV29-1 combines with J gene TRBJ2-5; D remains ambiguous. The DNA end is a closer match to TRBJ2-7, so the J assignment may be wrong. The CDR3 is made up of 12 amino acids. Germline V gene data show CDR1 as SQVTM and CDR2 as ANQGSEA.